These T cell receptor beta chains were read from a single sample in a study of beta chain features in type 1 diabetes. The protocol was immunoSEQ multiplex PCR, while the TCRdb copy is restricted to in-frame clones and leaves out a portion. The table shows under 850,000 clones, with about an eighth occurring only once. Sequenced material: naive CD4+ T cells from blood. These receptors came from a man between 18 and 35 years old with type 1 diabetes. Each CDR3 is given with its conserved first and last residue. The order of the fields is V gene, D gene, J gene, clone size, CDR3 protein, CDR3 DNA. D genes are given only for firm matches. Some rows have no size entry. The others give once, few or many, or a class for an expanded clone.

TRBV6-6,.,TRBJ1-2,.,CASGQNYGYTF,TGTGCCAGCGGGCAGAACTATGGCTACACCTTC
TRBV10-2,.,TRBJ1-5,.,CASSESQGDQPQHF,TGCGCCAGCAGTGAGTCGCAAGGGGATCAGCCCCAGCATTTT
TRBV10-3,.,TRBJ2-3,few,CAISEPDLNTDTQYF,TGTGCCATCAGTGAGCCGGACTTAAACACAGATACGCAGTATTTT
TRBV6-1,.,TRBJ1-2,few,CASSDSGLLSYGYTF,TGTGCCAGCAGTGATTCGGGGCTCCTTTCTTATGGCTACACCTTC
TRBV6-5,.,TRBJ1-1,.,CASGNEAFF,TGTGCCAGTGGTAATGAAGCTTTCTTT
TRBV30,.,TRBJ1-3,.,CAWSLTGYRNTIYF,TGTGCCTGGAGTCTAACAGGGTATCGGAACACCATATATTTT
TRBV29-1,.,TRBJ2-6,few,CSVGPSGANVLTF,TGCAGCGTCGGACCCTCTGGGGCCAACGTCCTGACTTTC
TRBV13,.,TRBJ1-1,.,CASSLDDDRAFF,TGTGCCAGCAGCTTAGACGACGACAGAGCTTTCTTT
TRBV11-3,.,TRBJ2-3,.,CASSLDMYGADTQYF,TGTGCCAGCAGCTTAGACATGTATGGGGCAGATACGCAGTATTTT
TRBV4-1,TRBD2,TRBJ2-5,.,CASSQPLAGASKTQYF,TGCGCCAGCAGCCAACCGCTAGCGGGGGCTAGCAAGACCCAGTACTTC
TRBV28,TRBD1,TRBJ1-2,few,CASSGTGFPYYGYTF,TGTGCCAGCAGCGGGACAGGATTTCCTTACTATGGCTACACCTTC
TRBV1,.,TRBJ2-5,.,CTRGNGRGDHGETQYF,TGCACCAGGGGCAACGGACGCGGGGATCATGGAGAGACCCAGTACTTC
TRBV30,.,TRBJ1-5,few,CAWGDTGSQPQHF,TGTGCCTGGGGAGACACAGGGAGTCAGCCCCAGCATTTT
TRBV27,TRBD1,TRBJ2-7,.,CASQARGQGTYEQYF,TGTGCCAGCCAGGCCAGGGGACAGGGAACCTACGAGCAGTACTTC
TRBV7-9,TRBD1,TRBJ2-7,few,CASSRGQASYEQYF,TGTGCCAGCAGCCGGGGACAGGCCTCCTACGAGCAGTACTTC
TRBV7-9,.,TRBJ2-1,few,CASSLWQGPENEQFF,TGTGCCAGCAGCTTATGGCAGGGCCCAGAAAATGAGCAGTTCTTC
TRBV7-9,.,TRBJ1-2,few,CASSPGLLSTF,TGTGCCAGCAGCCCGGGGCTACTCTCCACCTTC
TRBV19,TRBD2,TRBJ2-7,.,CASSSLGGIHEQYF,TGTGCCAGTAGTTCACTGGGGGGGATCCACGAGCAGTACTTC
TRBV9,.,TRBJ2-1,.,CASSVNDYRSYNEQFF,TGTGCCAGCAGCGTAAACGACTACCGCTCCTACAATGAGCAGTTCTTC
TRBV2,.,TRBJ2-2,few,CASSDRQGGGELFF,TGTGCCAGCAGTGATCGGCAGGGTGGCGGGGAGCTGTTTTTT
TRBV28,TRBD1,TRBJ2-7,few,CASSSSGQADHEQYF,TGTGCCAGCAGCTCCTCGGGACAGGCGGACCACGAGCAGTACTTC
TRBV30,TRBD1,TRBJ1-1,.,CAWSADRVGEAFF,TGTGCCTGGAGTGCCGACAGGGTGGGTGAAGCTTTCTTT
TRBV19,TRBD1,TRBJ2-1,few,CASSIERDRVSYNEQFF,TGTGCCAGTAGTATAGAACGGGACAGGGTGTCCTACAATGAGCAGTTCTTC
TRBV7-6,.,TRBJ1-2,.,CASSSGPYGYTF,TGTGCCAGCAGCTCAGGACCTTATGGCTACACCTTC
TRBV9,.,TRBJ2-2,few,CASSAPGGGEGTGELFF,TGTGCCAGCAGCGCCCCAGGGGGCGGGGAGGGAACCGGGGAGCTGTTTTTT
TRBV27,.,TRBJ1-5,.,CASSPLQATSNQPQHF,TGTGCCAGCAGTCCCCTCCAAGCCACGAGCAATCAGCCCCAGCATTTT
TRBV19,.,TRBJ1-2,.,CASSIAQLYGYTF,TGTGCCAGTAGTATAGCACAGTTATATGGCTACACCTTC
TRBV6-5,.,TRBJ1-4,.,CASSSSRGKDEKLFF,TGTGCCAGCAGTTCCTCCAGGGGTAAAGATGAAAAACTGTTTTTT
TRBV9,.,TRBJ1-1,few,CASSGLIPGDAVVTEAFF,TGTGCCAGCAGCGGATTAATTCCAGGGGACGCAGTAGTAACTGAAGCTTTCTTT
TRBV7-7,TRBD1,TRBJ2-5,few,CASSARQGLEETQYF,TGTGCCAGCAGCGCACGACAGGGTTTGGAAGAGACCCAGTACTTC
TRBV28,TRBD1,TRBJ1-6,few,CASSWGQGAISPLHF,TGTGCCAGCAGTTGGGGACAGGGGGCGATTTCACCCCTCCACTTT
TRBV6-5,TRBD2,TRBJ2-2,few,CASSSPSGGHTGELFF,TGTGCCAGCAGTTCCCCTAGCGGGGGTCACACCGGGGAGCTGTTTTTT
TRBV19,.,TRBJ1-2,.,CATTNRVAYGYTF,TGTGCCACCACGAACAGGGTAGCTTATGGCTACACCTTC
TRBV5-1,TRBD1,TRBJ2-7,.,CASSSNTGTAYEQYF,TGCGCCAGCAGCTCAAATACCGGGACAGCCTACGAGCAGTACTTC
TRBV11-2,.,TRBJ1-5,.,CASSTGRAQPQHF,TGTGCCAGCAGCACCGGGAGGGCTCAGCCCCAGCATTTT
TRBV6-5,TRBD1,TRBJ1-1,.,CASAGTGTGYTEAFF,TGTGCCAGCGCTGGTACCGGGACAGGGTACACTGAAGCTTTCTTT
TRBV13,.,TRBJ2-3,.,CASSRYSTDTQYF,TGTGCCAGCAGCCGCTACAGCACAGATACGCAGTATTTT
TRBV5-1,TRBD1,TRBJ2-4,.,CASSPGTGELLTKNIQYF,TGCGCCAGCAGCCCCGGGACAGGGGAGCTTTTGACCAAAAACATTCAGTACTTC
TRBV7-9,.,TRBJ2-7,.,CASSLDPLGYEQYF,TGTGCCAGCAGCTTAGACCCGTTGGGCTACGAGCAGTACTTC
TRBV30,.,TRBJ1-2,.,CACQGLGQGGYTF,TGTGCCTGCCAAGGACTCGGCCAGGGTGGCTACACCTTC
TRBV28,.,TRBJ1-3,.,CASSNPQGLGPGNTIYF,TGTGCCAGCAGTAACCCTCAGGGCTTGGGCCCTGGAAACACCATATATTTT